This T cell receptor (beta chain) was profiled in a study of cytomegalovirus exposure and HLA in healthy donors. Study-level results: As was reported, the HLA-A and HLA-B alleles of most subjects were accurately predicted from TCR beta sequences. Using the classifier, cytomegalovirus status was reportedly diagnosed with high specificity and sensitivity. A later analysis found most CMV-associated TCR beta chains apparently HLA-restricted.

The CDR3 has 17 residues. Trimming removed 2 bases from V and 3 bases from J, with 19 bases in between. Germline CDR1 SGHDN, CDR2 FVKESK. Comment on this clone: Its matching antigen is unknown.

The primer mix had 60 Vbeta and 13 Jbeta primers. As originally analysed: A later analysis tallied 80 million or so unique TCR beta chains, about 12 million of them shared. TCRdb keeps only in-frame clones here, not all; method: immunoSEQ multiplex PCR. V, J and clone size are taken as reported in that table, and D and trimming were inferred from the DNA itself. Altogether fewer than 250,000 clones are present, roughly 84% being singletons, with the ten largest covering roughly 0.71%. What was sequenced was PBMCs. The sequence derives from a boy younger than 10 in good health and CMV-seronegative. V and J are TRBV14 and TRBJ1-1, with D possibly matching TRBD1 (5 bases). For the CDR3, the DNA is TGTGCCAGCAGCCAATACCGGGACTCCTACATACACACTGAAGCTTTCTTT. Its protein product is CASSQYRDSYIHTEAFF.